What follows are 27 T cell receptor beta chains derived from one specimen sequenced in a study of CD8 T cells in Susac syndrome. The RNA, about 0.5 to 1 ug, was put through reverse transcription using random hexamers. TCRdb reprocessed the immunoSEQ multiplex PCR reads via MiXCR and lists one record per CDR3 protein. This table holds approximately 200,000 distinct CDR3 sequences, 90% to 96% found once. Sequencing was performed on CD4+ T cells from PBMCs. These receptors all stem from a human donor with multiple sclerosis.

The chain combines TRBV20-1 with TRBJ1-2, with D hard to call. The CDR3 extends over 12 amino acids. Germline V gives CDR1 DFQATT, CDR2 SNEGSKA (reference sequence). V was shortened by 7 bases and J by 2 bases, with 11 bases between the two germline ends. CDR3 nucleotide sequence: TGCAGTGTGTCGGGGAGGAACTATGGCTACACCTTC. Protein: CSVSGRNYGYTF.

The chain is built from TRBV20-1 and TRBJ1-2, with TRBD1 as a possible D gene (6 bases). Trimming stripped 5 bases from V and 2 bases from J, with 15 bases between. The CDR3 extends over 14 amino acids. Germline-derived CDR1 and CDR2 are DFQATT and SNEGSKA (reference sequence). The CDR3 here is CSAGQTGENYGYTF. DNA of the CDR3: TGCAGTGCTGGGCAGACAGGAGAAAACTATGGCTACACCTTC.

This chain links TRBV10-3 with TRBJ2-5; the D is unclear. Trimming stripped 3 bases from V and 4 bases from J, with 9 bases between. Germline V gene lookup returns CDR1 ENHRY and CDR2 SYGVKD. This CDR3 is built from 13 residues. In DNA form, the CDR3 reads TGTGCCATCAGTGAAGCTCCTGGAGAGACCCAGTACTTC. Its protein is CAISEAPGETQYF.

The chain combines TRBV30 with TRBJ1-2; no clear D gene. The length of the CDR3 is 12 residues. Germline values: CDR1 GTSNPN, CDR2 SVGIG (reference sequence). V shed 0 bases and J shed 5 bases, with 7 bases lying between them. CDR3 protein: CAWSVMNYGYTF. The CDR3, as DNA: TGTGCCTGGAGTGTAATGAATTATGGCTACACCTTC.

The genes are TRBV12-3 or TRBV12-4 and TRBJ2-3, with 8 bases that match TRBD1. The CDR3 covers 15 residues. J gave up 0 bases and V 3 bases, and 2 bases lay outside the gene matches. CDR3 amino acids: CASSFRTGSTDTQYF. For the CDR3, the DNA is TGTGCCAGCAGTTTCCGGACAGGGAGCACAGATACGCAGTATTTT.

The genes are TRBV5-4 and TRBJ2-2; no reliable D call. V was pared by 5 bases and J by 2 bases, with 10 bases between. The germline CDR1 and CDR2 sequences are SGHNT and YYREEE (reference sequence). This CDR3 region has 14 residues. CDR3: CASRPGLNTGELFF. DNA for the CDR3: TGTGCCAGCAGACCGGGCCTCAACACCGGGGAGCTGTTTTTT.

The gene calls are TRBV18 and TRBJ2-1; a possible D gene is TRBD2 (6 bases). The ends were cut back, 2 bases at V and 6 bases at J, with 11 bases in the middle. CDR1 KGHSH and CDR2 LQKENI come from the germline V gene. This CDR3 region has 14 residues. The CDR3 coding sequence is TGTGCCAGCTCACCAGGGACTTCGAGCAATGAGCAGTTCTTC. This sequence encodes CASSPGTSSNEQFF.

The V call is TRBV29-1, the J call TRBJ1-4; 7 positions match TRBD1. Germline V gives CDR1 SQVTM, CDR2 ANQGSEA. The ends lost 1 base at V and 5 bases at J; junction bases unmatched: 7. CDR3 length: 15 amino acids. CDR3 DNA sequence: TGCAGCGTTGAAGGTTTGACAGGGCTAAATGAAAAACTGTTTTTT. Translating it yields CSVEGLTGLNEKLFF.

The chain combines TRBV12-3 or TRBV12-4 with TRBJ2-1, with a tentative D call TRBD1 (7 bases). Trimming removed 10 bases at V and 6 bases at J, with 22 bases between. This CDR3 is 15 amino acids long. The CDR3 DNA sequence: TGTGCCACTGGGACAGCCGGCGGGGCCAGCAATGAGCAGTTCTTC. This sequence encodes CATGTAGGASNEQFF.

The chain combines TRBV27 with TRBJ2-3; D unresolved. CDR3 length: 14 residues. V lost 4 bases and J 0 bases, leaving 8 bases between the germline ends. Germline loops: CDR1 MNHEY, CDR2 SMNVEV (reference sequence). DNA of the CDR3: TGTGCCAGCAGTTACGGATATAGCACAGATACGCAGTATTTT. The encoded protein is CASSYGYSTDTQYF.

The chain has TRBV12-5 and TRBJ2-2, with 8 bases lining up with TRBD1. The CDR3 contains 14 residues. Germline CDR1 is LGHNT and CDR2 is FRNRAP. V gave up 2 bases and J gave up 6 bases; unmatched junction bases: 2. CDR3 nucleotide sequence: TGTGCTAGTGGTTTGACAGGGGGTTCCGGGGAGCTGTTTTTT. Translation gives CASGLTGGSGELFF.

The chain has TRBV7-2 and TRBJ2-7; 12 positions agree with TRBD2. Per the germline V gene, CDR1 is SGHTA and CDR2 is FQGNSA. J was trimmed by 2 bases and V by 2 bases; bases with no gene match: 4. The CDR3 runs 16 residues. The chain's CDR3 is CASSLTSGGPPYEQYF. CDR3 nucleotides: TGTGCCAGCAGCTTAACTAGCGGGGGGCCGCCCTACGAGCAGTACTTC.

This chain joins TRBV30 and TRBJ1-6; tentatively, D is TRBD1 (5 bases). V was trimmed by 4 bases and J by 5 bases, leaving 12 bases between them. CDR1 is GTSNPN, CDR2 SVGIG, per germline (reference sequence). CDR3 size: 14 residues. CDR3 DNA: TGTGCCTGGAACCTTCTCAGGGATAATTCACCCCTCCACTTT. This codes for CAWNLLRDNSPLHF.

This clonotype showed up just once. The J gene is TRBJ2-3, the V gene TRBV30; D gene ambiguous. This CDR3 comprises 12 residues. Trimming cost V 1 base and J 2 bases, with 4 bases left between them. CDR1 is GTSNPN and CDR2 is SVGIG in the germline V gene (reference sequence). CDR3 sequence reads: CAWSETTDTQYF. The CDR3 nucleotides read TGTGCCTGGAGTGAGACCACAGATACGCAGTATTTT.

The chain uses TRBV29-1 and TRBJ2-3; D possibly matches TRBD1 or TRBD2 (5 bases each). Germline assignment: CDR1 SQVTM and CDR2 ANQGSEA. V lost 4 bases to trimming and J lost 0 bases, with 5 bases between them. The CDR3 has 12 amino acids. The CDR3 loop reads CSVGDSTDTQYF. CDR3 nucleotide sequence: TGCAGCGTTGGGGACAGCACAGATACGCAGTATTTT.

CDR3: CASSPGQGASYEQYF. The CDR3 DNA is TGTGCCAGCTCTCCGGGACAGGGGGCTTCCTACGAGCAGTACTTC. The J gene is TRBJ2-7, the V gene TRBV18; TRBD1 matches at 12 bases. The V and J ends lost 6 bases and 1 base, in that order; junction bases with no gene match: 4. Germline values: CDR1 KGHSH, CDR2 LQKENI. The CDR3 totals 15 residues.

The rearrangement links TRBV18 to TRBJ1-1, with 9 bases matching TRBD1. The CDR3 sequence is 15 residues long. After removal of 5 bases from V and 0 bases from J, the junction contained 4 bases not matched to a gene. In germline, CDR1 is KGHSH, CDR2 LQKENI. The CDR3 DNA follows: TGTGCCAGCTCAATGGGACAGGGACTGAACACTGAAGCTTTCTTT. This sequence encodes CASSMGQGLNTEAFF.

For the CDR3, the DNA is TGTGCCAGCAGTTTAGCGCAGGGGATGGGTGGCTACACCTTC. Translated, it gives CASSLAQGMGGYTF. The rearrangement links TRBV12-3 or TRBV12-4 to TRBJ1-2; tentative D call: TRBD1 (6 bases). V was clipped by 0 bases and J by 7 bases, with 12 bases between them. The CDR3 totals 14 residues.

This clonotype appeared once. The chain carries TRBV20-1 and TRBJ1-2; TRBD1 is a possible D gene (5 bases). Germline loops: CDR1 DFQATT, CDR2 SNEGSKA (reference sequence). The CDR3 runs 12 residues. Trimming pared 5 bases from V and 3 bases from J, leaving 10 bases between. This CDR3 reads CSAWDPDYGYTF. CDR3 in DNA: TGCAGTGCTTGGGACCCTGACTATGGCTACACCTTC.

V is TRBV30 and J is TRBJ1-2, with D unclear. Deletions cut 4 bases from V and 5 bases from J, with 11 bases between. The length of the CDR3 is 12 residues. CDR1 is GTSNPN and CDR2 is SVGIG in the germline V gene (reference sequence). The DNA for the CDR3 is TGTGCCTGGACTCCGGGCTCATATGGCTACACCTTC. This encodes CAWTPGSYGYTF.

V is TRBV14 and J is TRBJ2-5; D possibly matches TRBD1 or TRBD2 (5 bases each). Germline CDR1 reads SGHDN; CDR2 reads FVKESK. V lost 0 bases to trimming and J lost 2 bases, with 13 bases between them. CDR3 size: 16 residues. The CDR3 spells CASSQDRGRIQETQYF. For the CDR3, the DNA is TGTGCCAGCAGCCAAGATCGGGGACGGATTCAAGAGACCCAGTACTTC.

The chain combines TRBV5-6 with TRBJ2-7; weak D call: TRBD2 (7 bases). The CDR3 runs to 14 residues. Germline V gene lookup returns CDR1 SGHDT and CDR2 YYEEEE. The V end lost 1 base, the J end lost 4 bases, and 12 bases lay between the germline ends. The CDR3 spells CASSLPGGGYEQYF. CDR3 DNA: TGTGCCAGCAGCTTGCCGGGGGGCGGGTACGAGCAGTACTTC. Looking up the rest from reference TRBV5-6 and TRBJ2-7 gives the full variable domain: DAGVTQSPTHLIKTRGQQVTLRCSPKSGHDTVSWYQQALGQGPQFIFQYYEEEERQRGNFPDRFSGHQFPNYSSELNVNALLLGDSALYLCASSLPGGGYEQYFGPGTRLTVT.

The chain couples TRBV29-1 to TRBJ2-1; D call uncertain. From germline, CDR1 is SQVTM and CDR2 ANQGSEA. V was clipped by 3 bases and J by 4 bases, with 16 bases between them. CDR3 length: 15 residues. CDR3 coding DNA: TGCAGCGTTGAGGCGAGTGCCAGAGCTTACAATGAGCAGTTCTTC. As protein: CSVEASARAYNEQFF.

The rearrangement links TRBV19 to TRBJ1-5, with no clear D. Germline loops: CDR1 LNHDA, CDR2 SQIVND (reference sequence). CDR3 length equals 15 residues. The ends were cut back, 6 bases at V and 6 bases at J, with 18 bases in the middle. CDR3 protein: CASSRGGIRSQPQHF. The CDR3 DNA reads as TGTGCCAGTAGCCGGGGAGGGATCAGGAGTCAGCCCCAGCATTTT.

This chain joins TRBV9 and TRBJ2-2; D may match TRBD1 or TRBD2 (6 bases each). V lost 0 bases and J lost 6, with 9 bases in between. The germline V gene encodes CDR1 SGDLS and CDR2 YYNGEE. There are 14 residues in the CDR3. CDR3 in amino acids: CASSVVGGPGELFF. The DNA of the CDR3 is TGTGCCAGCAGCGTAGTGGGGGGCCCCGGGGAGCTGTTTTTT.

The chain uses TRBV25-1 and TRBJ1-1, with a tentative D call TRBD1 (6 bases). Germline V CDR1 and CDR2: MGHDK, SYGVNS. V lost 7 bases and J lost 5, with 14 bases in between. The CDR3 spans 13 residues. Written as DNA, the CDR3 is TGTGCCAGCAAACGCACAGGGAGGACTGAAGCTTTCTTT. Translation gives CASKRTGRTEAFF.

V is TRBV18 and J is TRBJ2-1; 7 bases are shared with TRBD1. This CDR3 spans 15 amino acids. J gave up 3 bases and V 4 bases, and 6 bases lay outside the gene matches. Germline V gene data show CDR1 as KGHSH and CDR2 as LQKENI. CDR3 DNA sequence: TGTGCCAGCTCACGGAACACAGGGGACTACAATGAGCAGTTCTTC. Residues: CASSRNTGDYNEQFF.